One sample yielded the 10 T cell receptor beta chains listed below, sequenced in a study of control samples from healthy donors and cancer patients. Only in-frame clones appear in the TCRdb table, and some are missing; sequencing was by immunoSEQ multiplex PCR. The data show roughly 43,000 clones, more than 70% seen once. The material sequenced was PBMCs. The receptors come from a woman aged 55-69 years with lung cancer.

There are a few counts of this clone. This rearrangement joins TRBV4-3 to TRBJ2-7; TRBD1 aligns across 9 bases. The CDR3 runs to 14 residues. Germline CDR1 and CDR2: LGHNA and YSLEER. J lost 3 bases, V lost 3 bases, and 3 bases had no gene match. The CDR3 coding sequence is TGCGCCAGCAGCCACCGGGACAGGGTCTACGAGCAGTACTTC. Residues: CASSHRDRVYEQYF.

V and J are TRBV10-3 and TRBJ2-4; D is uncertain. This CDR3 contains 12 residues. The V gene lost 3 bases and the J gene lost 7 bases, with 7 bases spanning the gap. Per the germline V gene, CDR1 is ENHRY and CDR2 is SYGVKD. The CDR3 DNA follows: TGTGCCATCAGTGACAAGGAGAACATTCAGTACTTC. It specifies CAISDKENIQYF.

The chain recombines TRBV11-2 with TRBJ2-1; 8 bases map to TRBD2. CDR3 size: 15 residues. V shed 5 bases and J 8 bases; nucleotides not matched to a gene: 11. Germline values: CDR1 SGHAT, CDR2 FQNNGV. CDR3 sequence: CASSPASGSSYEQFF. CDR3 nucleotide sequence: TGTGCCAGCAGCCCCGCTAGCGGGTCCTCCTATGAGCAGTTCTTC. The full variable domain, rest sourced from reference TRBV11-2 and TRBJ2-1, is EAGVAQSPRYKIIEKRQSVAFWCNPISGHATLYWYQQILGQGPKLLIQFQNNGVVDDSQLPKDRFSAERLKGVDSTLKIQPAKLEDSAVYLCASSPASGSSYEQFFGPGTRLTVL.

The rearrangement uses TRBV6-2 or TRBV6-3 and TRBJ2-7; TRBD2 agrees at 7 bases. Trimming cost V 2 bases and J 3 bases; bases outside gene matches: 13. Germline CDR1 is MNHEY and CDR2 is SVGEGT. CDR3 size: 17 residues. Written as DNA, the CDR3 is TGTGCCAGCAGTTACATTTCCGGCCGGGGGACTATCTACGAGCAGTACTTC. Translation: CASSYISGRGTIYEQYF.

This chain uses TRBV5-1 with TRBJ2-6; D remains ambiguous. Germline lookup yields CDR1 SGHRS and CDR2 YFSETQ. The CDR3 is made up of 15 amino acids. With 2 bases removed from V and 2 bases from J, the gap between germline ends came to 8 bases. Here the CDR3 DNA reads TGCGCCAGCAGCTTAGGGTATGCTGGGGCCAACGTCCTGACTTTC. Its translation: CASSLGYAGANVLTF.

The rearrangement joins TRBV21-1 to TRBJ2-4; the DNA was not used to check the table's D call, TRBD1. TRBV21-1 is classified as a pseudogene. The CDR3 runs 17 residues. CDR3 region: CASSENRDLLAKNIQYF. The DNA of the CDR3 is TGTGCCAGCAGCGAAAACAGGGATCTCCTAGCCAAAAACATTCAGTACTTC.

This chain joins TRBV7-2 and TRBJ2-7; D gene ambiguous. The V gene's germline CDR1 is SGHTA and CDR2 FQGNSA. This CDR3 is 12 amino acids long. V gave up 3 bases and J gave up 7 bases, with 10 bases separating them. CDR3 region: CASSFGSGEQYF. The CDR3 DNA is TGTGCCAGCAGCTTTGGATCTGGAGAGCAGTACTTC.

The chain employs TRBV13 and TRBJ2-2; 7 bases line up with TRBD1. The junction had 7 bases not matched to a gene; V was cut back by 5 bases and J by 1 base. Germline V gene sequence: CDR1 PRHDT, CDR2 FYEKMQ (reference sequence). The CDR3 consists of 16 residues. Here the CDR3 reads CASSTRQGKNTGELFF. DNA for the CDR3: TGTGCCAGCAGCACCCGACAGGGAAAGAACACCGGGGAGCTGTTTTTT.

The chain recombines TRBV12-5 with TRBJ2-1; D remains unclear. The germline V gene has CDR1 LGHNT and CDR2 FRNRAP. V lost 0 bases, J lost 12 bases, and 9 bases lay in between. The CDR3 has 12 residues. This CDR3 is CASGLVPLMQFF. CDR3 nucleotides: TGTGCTAGTGGTTTGGTACCCTTAATGCAGTTCTTC.

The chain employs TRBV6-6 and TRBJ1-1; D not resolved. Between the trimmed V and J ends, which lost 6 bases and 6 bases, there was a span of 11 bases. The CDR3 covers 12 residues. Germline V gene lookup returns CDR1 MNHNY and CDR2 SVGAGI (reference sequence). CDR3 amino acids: CASSRDTSEAFF. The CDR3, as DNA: TGTGCCAGCAGCCGCGACACGTCTGAAGCTTTCTTT.